The 2 T cell receptor beta chains presented below share a single source sample, sequenced in a study of technical replicates of blood from several donors. Assay: immunoSEQ multiplex PCR; the TCRdb copy retains only in-frame clones and omits some. The sample consists of about 71,000 clones, roughly 92% of them appearing once. What was sequenced was T cells isolated from PBMCs. The receptors shown here come from a human donor in good health.

The count of this clone is one. V and J are TRBV19 and TRBJ2-7; TRBD1 matches 7 bases. Germline assignment: CDR1 LNHDA and CDR2 SQIVND (reference sequence). The junction had 15 bases not matched to a gene; V was cut back by 7 bases and J by 6 bases. CDR3 size: 15 residues. The CDR3 region is CASTTTTQGVREQYF. As DNA, the CDR3 is TGTGCCAGTACCACTACTACTCAGGGGGTACGCGAGCAGTACTTC. Combining the CDR3 with reference TRBV19 and TRBJ2-7 gives the whole variable domain DGGITQSPKYLFRKEGQNVTLSCEQNLNHDAMYWYRQDPGQGLRLIYYSQIVNDFQKGDIAEGYSVSREKKESFPLTVTSAQKNPTAFYLCASTTTTQGVREQYFGPGTRLTVT.

The rearrangement links TRBV7-9 to TRBJ1-1; D unclear. CDR1 SEHNR and CDR2 FQNEAQ come from the germline V gene (reference sequence). The CDR3 has 14 residues. The V end lost 6 bases, the J end lost 5 bases, and 16 bases lay between the germline ends. The CDR3 DNA is TGTGCCAGCAGTTTGGAGGCCGCCGAGACTGAAGCTTTCTTT. This translates into CASSLEAAETEAFF.